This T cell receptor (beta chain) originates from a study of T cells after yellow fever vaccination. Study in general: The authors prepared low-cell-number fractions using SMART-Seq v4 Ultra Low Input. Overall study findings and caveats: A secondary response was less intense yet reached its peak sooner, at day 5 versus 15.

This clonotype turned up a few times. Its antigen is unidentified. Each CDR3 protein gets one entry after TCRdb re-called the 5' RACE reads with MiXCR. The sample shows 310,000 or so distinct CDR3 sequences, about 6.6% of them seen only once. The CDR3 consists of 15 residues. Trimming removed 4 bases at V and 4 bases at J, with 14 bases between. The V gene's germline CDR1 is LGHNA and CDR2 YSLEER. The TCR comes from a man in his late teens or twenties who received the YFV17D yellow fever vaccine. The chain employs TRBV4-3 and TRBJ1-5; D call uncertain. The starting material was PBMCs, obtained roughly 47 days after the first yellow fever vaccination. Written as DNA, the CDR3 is TGCGCCAGCAGCCTAACTCATGGCTCGAATCAGCCCCAGCATTTT. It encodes CASSLTHGSNQPQHF.